The following is a TCR beta chain sequence with its context. The CDR3 extends over 17 amino acids. Trimming removed 0 bases from V and 8 bases from J; junction bases left unmatched: 10. Per the germline V gene, CDR1 is LGHDT and CDR2 is YNNKEL (reference sequence). This entry comes from a study of blood T cell repertoires in COVID-19. Study context: Samples taken during acute and convalescent COVID-19 were collected in the United States, Italy and Spain.

Original processing notes: Using reference gene primer amplification, nucleated cell counts were estimated. TCRdb keeps only in-frame clones here, not all; method: immunoSEQ multiplex PCR. The V and J calls and clone size are taken from that table; D and trimming were inferred from the DNA. The top ten hold roughly 30% of the sample, which has roughly 78,000 clones, 88% seen once. Sequencing was carried out using peripheral blood. This chain uses TRBV3-1 (or the pseudogene TRBV3-2) with TRBJ2-4; 10 bases agree with TRBD1. This receptor was obtained from a man aged 50-60 years with acute or convalescent COVID-19. The CDR3 nucleotides read TGTGCCAGCAGCCAAGATCGGGACAGGGGAGGGTCTTACATTCAGTACTTC. It translates to CASSQDRDRGGSYIQYF.